Following are 12 T cell receptor beta chains from one sample sequenced in a study of blood T cell repertoires in COVID-19. Sequencing was performed with immunoSEQ multiplex PCR; in TCRdb, only in-frame clones are kept and a portion is missing. In the table there are over 85,000 clones, 86% of which are singletons. Source material: peripheral blood. The receptors were sampled from a woman older than 75 with acute or convalescent COVID-19.

The genes are TRBV6-5 and TRBJ2-3; D possibly corresponds to TRBD2 (5 bases). The CDR3 is 13 amino acids. The V gene's germline CDR1 is MNHEY and CDR2 SVGAGI. Trimming took 8 bases from V and 3 from J, leaving 12 bases between them. For the CDR3, the DNA is TGTGCCAGCCGGGATACGGGGACAGATACGCAGTATTTT. It is translated as CASRDTGTDTQYF.

The rearrangement uses TRBV5-4 and TRBJ1-5; possibly TRBD1 for D (6 bases). Germline V gene lookup returns CDR1 SGHNT and CDR2 YYREEE (reference sequence). CDR3 length equals 13 residues. Between the trimmed V and J ends, which lost 10 bases and 1 base, there was a span of 12 bases. CDR3 loop: CAFAQGSNQPQHF. The DNA for the CDR3 is TGTGCCTTCGCGCAGGGGAGCAATCAGCCCCAGCATTTT.

V and J are TRBV24-1 and TRBJ2-1, with D possibly TRBD1 on 6 matching bases. V shed 7 bases and J shed 6 bases, with 12 bases lying between them. Germline CDR1 is KGHDR and CDR2 is SFDVKD. The CDR3 runs to 13 residues. Here the CDR3 DNA reads TGTGCCACCAGGGGCGGCAGGGGCAATGAGCAGTTCTTC. Translating it yields CATRGGRGNEQFF.

The V call is TRBV6-5, the J call TRBJ1-3, with TRBD1 matching over 10 bases. Germline lookup yields CDR1 MNHEY and CDR2 SVGAGI. The CDR3 spans 15 residues. J gave up 4 bases and V 7 bases, and 7 bases lay outside the gene matches. CDR3 bases: TGTGCCAGCAAACTGACAGGGGGCTCAGGAAACACCATATATTTT. It yields the protein CASKLTGGSGNTIYF.

The chain has TRBV5-1 and TRBJ2-7; 12 bases are shared with TRBD1. Trimming at V came to 0 bases and at J to 4 bases, leaving 5 bases not matched to a gene. The germline V gene encodes CDR1 SGHRS and CDR2 YFSETQ. The CDR3 totals 16 residues. CDR3 coding DNA: TGCGCCAGCAGCTTGGCCGCGGGACAGGGGGCTTACGAGCAGTACTTC. Its translation: CASSLAAGQGAYEQYF. Drawing the rest from reference TRBV5-1 and TRBJ2-7, the complete variable domain is KAGVTQTPRYLIKTRGQQVTLSCSPISGHRSVSWYQQTPGQGLQFLFEYFSETQRNKGNFPGRFSGRQFSNSRSEMNVSTLELGDSALYLCASSLAAGQGAYEQYFGPGTRLTVT.

The rearrangement uses TRBV13 and TRBJ2-5; TRBD1 aligns across 7 bases. With V trimmed by 5 bases and J by 4 bases, 16 bases remained unmatched. This CDR3 has 17 amino acids. Germline V gene data show CDR1 as PRHDT and CDR2 as FYEKMQ (reference sequence). DNA of the CDR3: TGTGCCAGCAGCGCGCTGAAGGGGACAGAGAGCTCAGAGACCCAGTACTTC. This translates into CASSALKGTESSETQYF.

CDR3: CASSQDRQDYEQYF. CDR3 sequence (DNA): TGCGCCAGCAGCCAAGATCGACAGGACTACGAGCAGTACTTC. This chain connects TRBV4-1 to TRBJ2-7; the D gene is possibly TRBD1 (6 bases). The germline V and J ends were trimmed by 0 bases and 3 bases, with 9 bases remaining between them. CDR1 is MGHRA, CDR2 YSYEKL, per germline. The CDR3 has 14 residues.

This chain joins TRBV27 and TRBJ1-5; 10 bases align to TRBD1. The germline V gene has CDR1 MNHEY and CDR2 SMNVEV (reference sequence). Trimming took 2 bases from V and 6 from J; bases not matched to a gene: 4. The CDR3 has 15 amino acids. In DNA, the CDR3 is TGTGCCAGCAGTTTAACCGGGACAGGGGCTCAGCCCCAGCATTTT. It yields the protein CASSLTGTGAQPQHF.

A single count supports this clone. The V call is TRBV5-5, the J call TRBJ1-1; D uncertain. Trimming stripped 3 bases from V and 10 bases from J, with 13 bases between. Germline V gene lookup returns CDR1 SGHKS and CDR2 YYEKEE (reference sequence). The CDR3 totals 12 residues. As DNA, the CDR3 is TGTGCCAGCAGCTCTCTCGAGTCTCGAGCTTTCTTT. Encoded protein: CASSSLESRAFF.

The V gene is TRBV11-3, the J gene TRBJ1-6; the D is unclear. The CDR3 covers 15 residues. Trimming pared 2 bases from V and 0 bases from J, leaving 5 bases between. Germline V gene sequence: CDR1 SGHNT, CDR2 YENEEA. The DNA of the CDR3 is TGTGCCAGCAGCTTAAGGAGCTCCTATAATTCACCCCTCCACTTT. It translates to CASSLRSSYNSPLHF.

V gene TRBV6-4 combines with J gene TRBJ1-2, with TRBD1 as a possible D gene (5 bases). This CDR3 contains 14 residues. V was cut by 6 bases and J by 3 bases, with 14 bases left in between. CDR1 and CDR2 (germline): MRHNA, SNTAGT. The CDR3 DNA sequence: TGTGCCAGCAGGGGGGGACGGTCTGACTATGGCTACACCTTC. It is translated as CASRGGRSDYGYTF.

This clone came up once. In DNA, the CDR3 is TGTGCCATCAGGCCGCAACTAGCGGGATTCACAGATACGCAGTATTTT. This sequence encodes CAIRPQLAGFTDTQYF. This chain connects TRBV10-3 to TRBJ2-3; 10 nucleotides match TRBD2. This CDR3 has 16 amino acids. Germline CDR1 and CDR2: ENHRY and SYGVKD. V lost 6 bases, J lost 2 bases, and 8 bases stayed unmatched.